This T cell receptor (beta chain) was identified in a study of Ad26.COV2.S vaccination and SARS-CoV-2 variants. The CDR3 is 15 residues long. Trimming cost V 0 bases and J 3 bases, with 12 bases left between them. In germline, CDR1 is LGHNA, CDR2 YNFKEQ. The data were produced by immunoSEQ multiplex PCR, yet TCRdb's version contains in-frame clones alone and is incomplete. Of 200,000 to 300,000 clones in the sample, around nine tenths were seen once. General observations from the study: Spike-specific TCR breadth in vaccine recipients exceeded that seen in placebo recipients. Post-vaccination breadth of spike-specific CD8+ and CD4+ T cell responses was reportedly substantial. Recipients of either vaccine or placebo displayed similar breadth of non-spike TCRs.

Treatment: around 19 received Ad26.COV2.S at low or high dose, single or two shots; roughly 5 received placebo; per-sample allocation not given. Vaccine and placebo recipients were sampled on day 63 after the first injection. This clone has only a few counts. Its antigen is undetermined. The chain is built from TRBV4-2 and TRBJ2-7; D remains ambiguous. The specimen comprised peripheral blood, sampled in a trial of Ad26.COV2.S vaccine versus placebo. The TCR sequence derives from a person aged 18-60 years who received the Ad26.COV2.S COVID-19 vaccine or a placebo. CDR3 sequence reads: CASSQDKGTGYEQYF. Written as DNA, the CDR3 is TGTGCCAGCAGCCAAGATAAGGGAACGGGCTACGAGCAGTACTTC.